This T cell receptor beta chain was captured in a study of identical twins. This CDR3 spans 12 amino acids. Trimming pared 1 base from V and 11 bases from J, leaving 11 bases between. Germline CDR1 LGHDT, CDR2 YNNKEL (reference sequence). A universal primer site was incorporated via template switching, and the cDNA contained unique molecular identifiers. TCRdb ran MiXCR on the 5' RACE reads and lists one entry per CDR3 protein. The sample lists 1.5 million to 2 million distinct CDR3 sequences, 32% occurring once. A word on this clonotype: No antigen is known for it.

Overall study findings and caveats: Modeled out-of-frame TCR alpha sharing in monozygotic twins fell below observed levels. Twins' surplus sharing was weaker for beta out-of-frame sequences.

The sequence derives from a newborn girl in good health. Sequenced material: cord blood. This sequence joins TRBV3-1 and TRBJ1-1, with D maybe TRBD1 (5 bases). CDR3 sequence (DNA): TGTGCCAGCAGCCAAGTTAACGAGGGGGCTTTCTTT. This gives the protein CASSQVNEGAFF.